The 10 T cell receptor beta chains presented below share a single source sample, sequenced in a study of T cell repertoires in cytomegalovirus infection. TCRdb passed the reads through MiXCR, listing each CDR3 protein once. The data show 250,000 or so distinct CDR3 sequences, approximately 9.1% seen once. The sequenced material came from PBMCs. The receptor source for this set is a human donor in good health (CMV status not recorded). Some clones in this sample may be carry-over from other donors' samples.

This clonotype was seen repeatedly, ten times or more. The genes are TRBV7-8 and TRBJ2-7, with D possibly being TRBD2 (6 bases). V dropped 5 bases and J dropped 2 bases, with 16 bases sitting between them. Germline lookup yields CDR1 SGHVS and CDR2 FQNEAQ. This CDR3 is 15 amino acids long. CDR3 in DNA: TGTGCCAGCAGCCCCGGTGGACCGGGGGCCTACGAGCAGTACTTC. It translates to CASSPGGPGAYEQYF.

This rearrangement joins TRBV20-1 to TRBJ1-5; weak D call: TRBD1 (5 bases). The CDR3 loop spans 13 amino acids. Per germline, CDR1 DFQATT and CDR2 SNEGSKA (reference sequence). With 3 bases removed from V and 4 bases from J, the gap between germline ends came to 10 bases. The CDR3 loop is CSARAAGNQPQHF. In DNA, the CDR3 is TGCAGTGCTAGGGCGGCAGGGAATCAGCCCCAGCATTTT.

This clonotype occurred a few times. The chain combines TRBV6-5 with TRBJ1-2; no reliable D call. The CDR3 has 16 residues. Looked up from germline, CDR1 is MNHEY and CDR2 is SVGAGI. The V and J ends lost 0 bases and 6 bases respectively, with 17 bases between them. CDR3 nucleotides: TGTGCCAGCAGTTACTCCTCCCCTCCTCCGGAGGATGGCTACACCTTC. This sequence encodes CASSYSSPPPEDGYTF.

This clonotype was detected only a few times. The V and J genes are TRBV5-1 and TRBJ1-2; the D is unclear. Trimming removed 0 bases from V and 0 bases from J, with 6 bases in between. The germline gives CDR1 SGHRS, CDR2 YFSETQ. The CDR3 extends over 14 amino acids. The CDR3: CASSLGSPNYGYTF. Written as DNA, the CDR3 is TGCGCCAGCAGCTTGGGATCCCCTAACTATGGCTACACCTTC.

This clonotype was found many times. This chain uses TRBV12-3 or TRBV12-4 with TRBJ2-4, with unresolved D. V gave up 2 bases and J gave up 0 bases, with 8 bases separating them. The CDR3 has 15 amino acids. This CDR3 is CASSLYALAKNIQYF. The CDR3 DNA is TGTGCCAGCAGTTTATACGCTCTAGCCAAAAACATTCAGTACTTC.

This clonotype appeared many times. The CDR3 here is CASSAGTSGDKQYF. CDR3 DNA: TGTGCCAGCAGCGCCGGGACTAGCGGGGACAAGCAGTACTTC. The chain couples TRBV7-4 to TRBJ2-7, with TRBD2 matching 13 bases. The junction had 6 bases not matched to a gene; V was cut back by 5 bases and J by 8 bases. Germline V gene lookup returns CDR1 SGHVT and CDR2 SQSDAQ. The CDR3 consists of 14 residues.

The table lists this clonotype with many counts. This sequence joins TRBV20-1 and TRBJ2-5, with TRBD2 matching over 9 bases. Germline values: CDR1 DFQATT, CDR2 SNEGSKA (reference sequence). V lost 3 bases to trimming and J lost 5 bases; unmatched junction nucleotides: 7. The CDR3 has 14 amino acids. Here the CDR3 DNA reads TGCAGTGCTAGGGCGGGGGGGCCTTGGGAGACCCAGTACTTC. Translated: CSARAGGPWETQYF.

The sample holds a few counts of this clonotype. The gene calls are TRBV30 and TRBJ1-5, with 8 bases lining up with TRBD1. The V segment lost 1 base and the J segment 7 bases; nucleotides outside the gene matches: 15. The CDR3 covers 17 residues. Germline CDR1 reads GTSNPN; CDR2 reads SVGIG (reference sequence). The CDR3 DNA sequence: TGTGCCTGGAGTGCGGACAGGGTTGGGCGATTGCACCAGCCCCAGCATTTT. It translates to CAWSADRVGRLHQPQHF. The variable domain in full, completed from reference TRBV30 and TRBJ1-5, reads SQTIHQWPATLVQPVGSPLSLECTVEGTSNPNLYWYRQAAGRGLQLLFYSVGIGQISSEVPQNLSASRPQDRQFILSSKKLLLSDSGFYLCAWSADRVGRLHQPQHFGDGTRLSIL.

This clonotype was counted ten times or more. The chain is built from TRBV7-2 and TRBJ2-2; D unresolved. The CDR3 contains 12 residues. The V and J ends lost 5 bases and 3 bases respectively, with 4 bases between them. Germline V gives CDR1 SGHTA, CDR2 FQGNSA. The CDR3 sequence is CASSRYTGELFF. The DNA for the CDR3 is TGTGCCAGCAGCCGATACACCGGGGAGCTGTTTTTT.

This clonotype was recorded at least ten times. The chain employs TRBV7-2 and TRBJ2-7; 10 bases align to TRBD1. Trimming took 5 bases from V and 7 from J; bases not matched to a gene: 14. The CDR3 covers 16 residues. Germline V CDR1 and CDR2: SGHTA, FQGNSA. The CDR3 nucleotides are TGTGCCAGCAGCCCAAGACCCGGGACAGGGGTCTGGGAGCAGTACTTC. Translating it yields CASSPRPGTGVWEQYF.